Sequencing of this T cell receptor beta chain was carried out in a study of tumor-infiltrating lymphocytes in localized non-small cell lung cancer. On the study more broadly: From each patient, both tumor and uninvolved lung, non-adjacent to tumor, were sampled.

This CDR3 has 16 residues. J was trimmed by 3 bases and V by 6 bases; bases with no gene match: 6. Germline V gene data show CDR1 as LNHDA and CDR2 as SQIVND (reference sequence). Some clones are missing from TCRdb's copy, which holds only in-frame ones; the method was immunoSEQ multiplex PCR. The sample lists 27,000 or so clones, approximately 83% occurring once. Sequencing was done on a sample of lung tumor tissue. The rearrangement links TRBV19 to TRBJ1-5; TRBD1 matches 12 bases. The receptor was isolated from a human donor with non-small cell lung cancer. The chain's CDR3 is CASRLGQGAPNQPQHF. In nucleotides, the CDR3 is TGTGCCAGTAGATTGGGACAGGGGGCCCCCAATCAGCCCCAGCATTTT.